This T cell receptor beta chain was found in a study of PD-1 blockade in classical Hodgkin lymphoma. Study-wide results and caveats: In newly diagnosed patients, baseline TCR diversity was reportedly below that of healthy donors. Nivolumab initiated under 1 year post-ASCT led to patient exclusion.

Time point given: cycle 4 day 1 (C4D1), after 6 weeks of nivolumab. Brentuximab vedotin exposure varied, and every patient relapsed after autologous stem cell transplantation. Comments on this clone: As yet, its antigen is unknown.

Measured with immunoSEQ multiplex PCR; TCRdb has only the in-frame clones, and not every one. The table has roughly 64,000 clones, about 89% seen once. The receptor comes from a human donor with classical Hodgkin lymphoma. The sample here was peripheral blood mononuclear cells (PBMCs), taken before the fourth cycle of nivolumab.

CDR3 nucleotide sequence: TGTGCCAGCAGCTTAGATTCGGGGTCCGACTATGGCTACACCTTC. This sequence encodes CASSLDSGSDYGYTF. The chain employs TRBV7-2 and TRBJ1-2, with D unresolved. Germline V lookup: CDR1 SGHTA, CDR2 FQGNSA. This CDR3 comprises 15 residues. Trimming left V 1 base short and J 3 bases short, with 12 bases between.